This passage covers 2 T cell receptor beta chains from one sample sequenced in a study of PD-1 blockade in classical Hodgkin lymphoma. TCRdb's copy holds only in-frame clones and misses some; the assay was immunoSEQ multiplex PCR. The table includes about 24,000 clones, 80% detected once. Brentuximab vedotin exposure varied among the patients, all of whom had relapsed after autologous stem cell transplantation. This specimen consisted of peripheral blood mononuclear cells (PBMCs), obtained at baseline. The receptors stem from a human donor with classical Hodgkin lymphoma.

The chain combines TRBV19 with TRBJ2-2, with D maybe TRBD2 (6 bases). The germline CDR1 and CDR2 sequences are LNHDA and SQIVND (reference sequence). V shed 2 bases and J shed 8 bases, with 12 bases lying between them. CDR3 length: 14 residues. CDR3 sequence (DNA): TGTGCCAGTAGTATAAAATCGGGAGTAGGGGAGCTGTTTTTT. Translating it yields CASSIKSGVGELFF. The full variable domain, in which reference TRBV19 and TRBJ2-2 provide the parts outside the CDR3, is DGGITQSPKYLFRKEGQNVTLSCEQNLNHDAMYWYRQDPGQGLRLIYYSQIVNDFQKGDIAEGYSVSREKKESFPLTVTSAQKNPTAFYLCASSIKSGVGELFFGEGSRLTVL.

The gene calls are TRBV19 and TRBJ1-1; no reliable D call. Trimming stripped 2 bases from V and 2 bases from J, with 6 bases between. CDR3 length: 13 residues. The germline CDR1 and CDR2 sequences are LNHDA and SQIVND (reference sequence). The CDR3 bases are TGTGCCAGTAGTATACAGATAAACACTGAAGCTTTCTTT. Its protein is CASSIQINTEAFF.